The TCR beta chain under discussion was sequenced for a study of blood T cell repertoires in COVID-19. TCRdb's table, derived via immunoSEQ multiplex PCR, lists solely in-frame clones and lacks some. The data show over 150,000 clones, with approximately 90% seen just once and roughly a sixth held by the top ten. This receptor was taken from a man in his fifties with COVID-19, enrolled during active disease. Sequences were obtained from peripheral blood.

The CDR3 DNA reads as TGTGCCAGCAGCCCACGGACTAGCGGGAGTCCAGATACGCAGTATTTT. Translated: CASSPRTSGSPDTQYF. The chain couples TRBV7-9 to TRBJ2-3; 13 nucleotides line up with TRBD2. Trimming took 5 bases from V and 4 from J; bases not matched to a gene: 6. Germline V gene sequence: CDR1 SEHNR, CDR2 FQNEAQ (reference sequence). The CDR3 contains 16 residues. The whole variable domain, remainder taken from reference TRBV7-9 and TRBJ2-3, is DTGVSQNPRHKITKRGQNVTFRCDPISEHNRLYWYRQTLGQGPEFLTYFQNEAQLEKSRLLSDRFSAERPKGSFSTLEIQRTEQGDSAMYLCASSPRTSGSPDTQYFGPGTRLTVL.